The source of this T cell receptor (beta chain) is a study of blood T cell repertoires in COVID-19. On the study more broadly: Samples came from the United States, Italy and Spain, spanning acute and convalescent COVID-19. PBMCs, B-cell-depleted T cells, or T cells provided the cDNA or gDNA that made up the material.

Original processing notes: Estimation of nucleated cell counts was performed using reference gene primer amplification. This table comes from immunoSEQ multiplex PCR, and its TCRdb copy is limited to in-frame clones, with some not included. V and J calls and clone size are those listed in that table; D and trimming were worked out from the DNA. The repertoire holds around 300,000 clones, with more than 80% as singletons. V was shortened by 3 bases and J by 4 bases, with 18 bases between the two germline ends. Germline V gene data show CDR1 as KGHSH and CDR2 as LQKENI. This CDR3 region has 16 residues.

The receptor was isolated from a woman in her thirties with active or convalescent COVID-19. The V and J genes are TRBV18 and TRBJ1-1; D is perhaps TRBD1 (5 bases). The sample comprised peripheral blood. CDR3 bases: TGTGCCAGCTCACCCCGTTCGGGGGGGGGTCGCACTGAAGCTTTCTTT. As protein: CASSPRSGGGRTEAFF.